This T cell receptor beta chain was obtained from a study of blood T cell repertoires in COVID-19. Looking at the study overall: Material from acute and convalescent COVID-19 was sourced from the United States, Italy and Spain. The cDNA or gDNA used as material had been derived from T cells, B-cell-depleted T cells, or PBMCs.

As handled by the study authors: Amplifying reference gene primers gave estimates of nucleated cell counts. Using immunoSEQ multiplex PCR, the repertoire was profiled, and TCRdb retains in-frame clones only, with some absent. D and trimming were read from the DNA, whereas the V and J calls and clone size are those reported in that table. The table shows 80,000 to 95,000 clones, with under 90% occurring only once. With 5 bases clipped from V and 5 bases from J, the junction kept 12 bases outside the gene matches. The V gene's germline CDR1 is SGHNT and CDR2 YENEEA. The CDR3 runs to 16 residues. Sequencing was performed on peripheral blood. This receptor was identified in a woman in her 70s with acute or convalescent COVID-19. This chain connects TRBV11-3 to TRBJ2-5; 9 bases fit TRBD1. The CDR3 here is CASSLRTGVLRETQYF. The CDR3 DNA reads TGTGCCAGCAGCCTAAGGACAGGGGTCTTGCGGGAGACCCAGTACTTC.